A single sample is the source of the 2 T cell receptor beta chains below, sequenced in a study of blood T cells in healthy people across ages. PCR was performed a second time for roughly 7 to 12 cycles using a sample-barcoded 5' primer and a J-beta primer mix. TCRdb itself ran the 5' RACE reads through MiXCR, one entry per CDR3 protein. The top ten clones hold roughly 6.3% of a sample with 1,300,000 or so distinct CDR3 sequences, roughly 60% of them seen once. Sequencing was performed on blood. These receptors came from a man aged 18-30 years in good health.

The rearrangement joins TRBV7-9 to TRBJ2-1, with 12 bases matching TRBD2. Trimming at V came to 5 bases and at J to 5 bases, leaving 4 bases not matched to a gene. The CDR3 spans 15 residues. Germline CDR1 reads SEHNR; CDR2 reads FQNEAQ (reference sequence). CDR3 DNA sequence: TGTGCCAGCAGCGAACTAGCGGGGGGACACAATGAGCAGTTCTTC. This encodes CASSELAGGHNEQFF.

This clonotype was detected only a few times. This rearrangement joins TRBV20-1 to TRBJ2-6; 7 bases line up with TRBD2. This CDR3 is built from 16 residues. V gave up 2 bases and J gave up 4 bases; unmatched junction bases: 8. Germline-derived CDR1 and CDR2 are DFQATT and SNEGSKA (reference sequence). The CDR3 DNA is TGCAGTGCTAGAATACAACCGGGGGGAGGGGCCAACGTCCTGACTTTC. Its translation: CSARIQPGGGANVLTF.